These T cell receptor beta chains were read from a single sample in a study of human T cells and chemical hapten exposure. TCRdb analysed the RACE reads with MiXCR anew, one entry per CDR3 protein. Of some 91,000 distinct CDR3 sequences in the sample, roughly 27% were seen once. The source was whole blood, collected in connection with sensitization to the hapten diphenylcyclopropenone (DPC). Every receptor here comes from a man aged 40-50 years with alopecia areata. Some clones in this sample may be carry-over from other donors' samples. The CDR3 runs from the conserved cysteine through the conserved F or W. A D gene is named only where the DNA matches it firmly. The size of a clone is reported for some rows only, either as once, few or many, or as a class for expanded clones.

CDR3 DNA	CDR3 protein	clone size	D gene	V gene	J gene
TGTGCCAGCAGCTTATTCGCTGGAGATACGCAGTATTTT	CASSLFAGDTQYF	few	.	TRBV7-2	TRBJ2-3
TGTGCCAGCAGTTGGGCAGGGGGGGCCTACGAGCAGTACTTC	CASSWAGGAYEQYF	.	.	TRBV27	TRBJ2-7
TGCAGTGCTAGGCCAGACAATCAGCCCCAGCATTTT	CSARPDNQPQHF	.	.	TRBV20-1	TRBJ1-5
TGTGCCAGCAGTTTAGACGGGAACACTGAAGCTTTCTTT	CASSLDGNTEAFF	few	.	TRBV28	TRBJ1-1
TGTGCCAGCAGTGGGACAGAAAACATTCAGTACTTC	CASSGTENIQYF	.	.	TRBV2	TRBJ2-4
TGTGCCAGTAGTAACCGGGACTACTCTGGGGCCAACGTCCTGACTTTC	CASSNRDYSGANVLTF	.	TRBD2	TRBV19	TRBJ2-6
TGTGCCACCAGCAGAGGCACCGGGACAGCAAACACCGGGGAGCTGTTTTTT	CATSRGTGTANTGELFF	many	TRBD1	TRBV15	TRBJ2-2
TGCGCCAGCAGCCAAGCCAGCGGGAGCGCCAATACGCAGTATTTT	CASSQASGSANTQYF	.	TRBD2	TRBV4-3	TRBJ2-3
TGTGCCAGCAGCTTTCCCCCCCCCCAAGAGACCCAGTACTTC	CASSFPPPQETQYF	.	.	TRBV5-5	TRBJ2-5
TGTGCCAGCAGTTTAGGACAGGTTTGTAGGGATACGCAGTATTTT	CASSLGQVCRDTQYF	few	.	TRBV12-3/TRBV12-4	TRBJ2-3
TGCGCCAGCAGCTTGAAGGGAAGCAGCGATACGCAGTATTTT	CASSLKGSSDTQYF	.	.	TRBV5-1	TRBJ2-3
TGTGCCAGCAGTCCCCGTTTTGGAGGAAGCACCGGGGAGCTGTTTTTT	CASSPRFGGSTGELFF	.	.	TRBV12-3/TRBV12-4	TRBJ2-2
TGCGCCAGCAGCCACCGCGGGACAGGGTCCCACGAGCAGTACTTC	CASSHRGTGSHEQYF	once	TRBD1	TRBV4-3	TRBJ2-7
TGTGCCAGCAGCAACAGGGAGGGTCAGCCCCAGCATTTT	CASSNREGQPQHF	.	.	TRBV3-1	TRBJ1-5
TGTGCCAGCAGACCCTACTGGGGAAATGAGCAGTTCTTC	CASRPYWGNEQFF	.	.	TRBV11-2	TRBJ2-1
TGTGCCAGCAGCCAAGTGGCGTACAATGAGCAGTTCTTC	CASSQVAYNEQFF	few	.	TRBV14	TRBJ2-1
TGCAGTGCTAGGGAATTCGGGGAGCTGTTTTTT	CSAREFGELFF	once	.	TRBV20-1	TRBJ2-2
TGTGCCAGCAGCCCCGGTGGAGGCTACGAGCAGTACTTC	CASSPGGGYEQYF	.	.	TRBV14	TRBJ2-7
TGTGCCAGCAGCCGGGACAATCCCGTGAGGCACACTGAAGCTTTCTTT	CASSRDNPVRHTEAFF	.	.	TRBV7-9	TRBJ1-1
TGTGCCAGCAGACTTAGCGGGAGGGCCTCCAATGAGCAGTTCTTC	CASRLSGRASNEQFF	few	TRBD2	TRBV2	TRBJ2-1
TGTGCTTCCACGGGGGTTTCGTTTAAGGGGTTTGGCTACACCTTC	CASTGVSFKGFGYTF	few	.	TRBV28	TRBJ1-2
TGTGCCAGCAGTTACTCGATAGGGACAGCCGGCGGGGAGCTGTTTTTT	CASSYSIGTAGGELFF	.	TRBD1	TRBV6-5	TRBJ2-2
TGTGCCAGCAGCCAAGATCGGCTTCGCTCGGGCACCATATATTTT	CASSQDRLRSGTIYF	.	.	TRBV14	TRBJ1-3
TGTGCCAGCAGCTCCCGGGCGGAGCCCAAGGGAAGCATTCAGTACTTC	CASSSRAEPKGSIQYF	few	.	TRBV9	TRBJ2-4
TGTGCCAGCAGCGCCTTAGCGGGTGCCTTCGACGAGCAGTACTTC	CASSALAGAFDEQYF	few	TRBD2	TRBV9	TRBJ2-7
TGTGCCAGCAGTGTATCGGGAGAGACCCAGTACTTC	CASSVSGETQYF	.	.	TRBV2	TRBJ2-5
TGTGCCAGCAGCCAAGAAACTAGCGGGGACAGATACGAGCAGTACTTC	CASSQETSGDRYEQYF	.	TRBD2	TRBV4-2	TRBJ2-7
TGTGCCAGCAGCCGACGACAGGGCACAGATACGCAGTATTTT	CASSRRQGTDTQYF	many	.	TRBV28	TRBJ2-3
TGTGCCAGCAGTTTATCGGGGACGCTAAGACCTGAGCAGTTCTTC	CASSLSGTLRPEQFF	once	.	TRBV28	TRBJ2-1
TGCAGTGCTAAATTAAGGTGGGGACGCACCTGGGAGCAGTACTTC	CSAKLRWGRTWEQYF	.	.	TRBV20-1	TRBJ2-7
TGTGCCAGCAGTCCCGACAGGGTCTCCTACGAGCAGTACTTC	CASSPDRVSYEQYF	.	TRBD1	TRBV28	TRBJ2-7
TGTGCCAGCAGCCAAACGGTCGGGAGCTCTGGAAACACCATATATTTT	CASSQTVGSSGNTIYF	once	.	TRBV3-1	TRBJ1-3
TGTGCCAGCAGCCATGGGCGTAATGAGCAGTTCTTC	CASSHGRNEQFF	.	.	TRBV3-1	TRBJ2-1
TGTGCCAGCAGTGGGACAGGAAGGAATGAAAAACTGTTTTTT	CASSGTGRNEKLFF	.	TRBD1	TRBV28	TRBJ1-4
TGTGCCAGCTCACCTGACAGGGATCAAGGAATGAACACTGAAGCTTTCTTT	CASSPDRDQGMNTEAFF	.	TRBD1	TRBV18	TRBJ1-1
TGTGCCAGCAGCTCTAGCGGGAGGGGGTACAATGAGCAGTTCTTC	CASSSSGRGYNEQFF	few	TRBD2	TRBV7-3	TRBJ2-1
TGCAGTGCTAGAGGAGGACAGGGGCACACAGATACGCAGTATTTT	CSARGGQGHTDTQYF	.	TRBD1	TRBV20-1	TRBJ2-3
TGTGCCAGCAGTACAATAAGGGATGGTGAGCAGTTCTTC	CASSTIRDGEQFF	many	.	TRBV12-3/TRBV12-4	TRBJ2-1
TGCGCCAGCAGGTCTCAGGGCGGATCTGGGGCCAACGTCCTGACTTTC	CASRSQGGSGANVLTF	few	.	TRBV5-1	TRBJ2-6
TGTGCCAGCAGCTTATCGGAGAGCGGGAGGGCCGCCGAGCAGTACTTC	CASSLSESGRAAEQYF	.	TRBD2	TRBV7-9	TRBJ2-7
TGTGCCAGCAGTTTAAGTAAGGGACAGGGGTCCCAACTGTTTTTT	CASSLSKGQGSQLFF	few	TRBD1	TRBV12-3/TRBV12-4	TRBJ1-4
TGTGCCAGCAGCCTCGTCCCCGGAGGGTTCTACAATGAGCAGTTCTTC	CASSLVPGGFYNEQFF	.	.	TRBV14	TRBJ2-1
TGCAGTGCTAGTGTACAGACTCTCTACGAGCAGTACTTC	CSASVQTLYEQYF	many	.	TRBV20-1	TRBJ2-7
TGTGCCAGTAGTATCACAGGGGACGAGCAGTACTTC	CASSITGDEQYF	.	TRBD1	TRBV19	TRBJ2-7
TGTGCCAGCAGTGAACAGTACTACAATGAGCAGTTCTTC	CASSEQYYNEQFF	.	.	TRBV2	TRBJ2-1
TGCGCCAGCAGCGAGAACCAGGGAATCTTGGACAAAAACATTCAGTACTTC	CASSENQGILDKNIQYF	few	.	TRBV4-3	TRBJ2-4
TGTGCCAGCATTGGACTAGCGGGATTCCATGAGCAGTTCTTC	CASIGLAGFHEQFF	.	TRBD2	TRBV2	TRBJ2-1
TGTGCCAGCAGCCAAGAGACAGGGCTCTATGGCTACACCTTC	CASSQETGLYGYTF	few	TRBD1	TRBV4-2	TRBJ1-2
TGCAGCGGGACGGGACTAGCGGTTTCAGATACGCAGTATTTT	CSGTGLAVSDTQYF	few	TRBD2	TRBV29-1	TRBJ2-3
TGTGCCAGCAGTTTGGGGGGATTAAATGAAGCTTTCTTT	CASSLGGLNEAFF	.	.	TRBV28	TRBJ1-1
TGCGCCAGCAGCTTGGTAGGGGGTGATAACTACGAGCAGTACTTC	CASSLVGGDNYEQYF	.	.	TRBV5-1	TRBJ2-7
TGTGCCACCAGTATCTCCGCCGGGGAGACCCAGTACTTC	CATSISAGETQYF	few	.	TRBV24-1	TRBJ2-5
TGCAGTGCTAGAGACCCTCAAGGGGAGCAGTACTTC	CSARDPQGEQYF	few	.	TRBV20-1	TRBJ2-7